The entry below describes one T cell receptor (beta chain). The target antigen is unknown. Deletions cut 7 bases from V and 8 bases from J, with 20 bases between. The CDR3 consists of 15 residues. Germline V gene data show CDR1 as SNHLY and CDR2 as FYNNEI. Sequenced by immunoSEQ multiplex PCR; TCRdb stores in-frame clones only, minus some. The table lists roughly 40,000 clones, roughly four fifths of them singletons. This record belongs to a study of OX40 agonist ivuxolimab in advanced cancers. Study details: Dose-escalation patients were diagnosed with hepatocellular carcinoma, melanoma, renal cell cancer or head and neck cancer.

Whole-study results and caveats: Within 6 weeks, CD4+ and CD8+ blood T cells expanded clonally at 0.1 to 3.0 mg/kg.

The chain has TRBV2 and TRBJ1-4; no clear D. The sample in question was CD4+ or CD8+ T cells sorted from blood, obtained in a trial of the OX40 agonist ivuxolimab. The source is an adult with an advanced solid tumor such as melanoma, head and neck, liver or kidney cancer. The chain's CDR3 is CASKQRSSGEEKLFF. The DNA for the CDR3 is TGTGCCAGCAAACAAAGGTCCAGTGGAGAAGAAAAACTGTTTTTT.